A selection of T cell receptor beta chains follows, all from one sample in a study of identifying expanded T cells in peripheral blood. Profiling relied on immunoSEQ multiplex PCR, and the TCRdb table lists in-frame clones only, not all of them. Of tens of thousands of clones detected, over 75% appear once; the ten largest clones hold approximately 5.4%. What was sequenced was blood. The receptor set was obtained from a person aged 18 to 75 in good health. The CDR3 runs from the conserved cysteine through the conserved F or W. The D gene is left open where the match is weak. Only some rows state a clone size, as once, few, many or a class for expanded clones.

>NA|TRBJ1-1|TRBV6-6|NA
TGTGCCAGCACCGGACAGCCGGTGAACACTGAAGCTTTCTTT
CASTGQPVNTEAFF
>NA|TRBJ2-2|TRBV2|few
TGTGCCAGCAAAGGGGGATCCGTGGCCACCGGGGAGCTGTTTTTT
CASKGGSVATGELFF
>NA|TRBJ2-3|TRBV5-5|NA
TGTGCCAGCAGCCCCGGAGGTACAGATACGCAGTATTTT
CASSPGGTDTQYF
>TRBD2|TRBJ2-3|TRBV19|few
TGTGCCAGTAGTATAGCGGGGGGTAGCACAGATACGCAGTATTTT
CASSIAGGSTDTQYF
>NA|TRBJ1-1|TRBV4-1|NA
TGCGCCAGCAGCCAAGTTTCAGAAGAAGCTTTCTTT
CASSQVSEEAFF
>NA|TRBJ2-7|TRBV7-2|once
TGTGCCAGCAGCTTAGGGCAGTTGGGGGTCCCGTACGAGCAGTACTTC
CASSLGQLGVPYEQYF
>TRBD2|TRBJ2-1|TRBV4-1|NA
TGCGCCAGCAGCCAAGTCGGGGGAGGGAACCACAATGAGCAGTTCTTC
CASSQVGGGNHNEQFF
>TRBD1|TRBJ1-1|TRBV11-2|NA
TGTGCCAGCAGCATCCTCGGACAGGGAGGTGAAGCTTTCTTT
CASSILGQGGEAFF
>NA|TRBJ2-7|TRBV11-2|NA
TGTGCCAGCAGCTCCGGGGAGAGCTCCTACGAGCAGTACTTC
CASSSGESSYEQYF
>NA|TRBJ2-7|TRBV5-1|NA
TGCGCCAGCAGCTTTAGGGACAAACTTCTGGACGAGCAGTACTTC
CASSFRDKLLDEQYF
>NA|TRBJ1-1|TRBV5-1|NA
TGCGCCAGCTCCCTGGACCCGCCGGGAGCTTTCTTT
CASSLDPPGAFF
>NA|TRBJ1-2|TRBV29-1|NA
TGCAGCGTTGAAGGTCATCGAGGAACTAACTATGGCTACACCTTC
CSVEGHRGTNYGYTF
>NA|TRBJ1-5|TRBV19|NA
TGTGCCAGTAGCGGGGGGTTAATTCAGCCCCAGCATTTT
CASSGGLIQPQHF
>NA|TRBJ1-2|TRBV27|NA
TGTGCCAGCAGTTTATATCCAGGGAGGTCTACTAACTATGGCTACACCTTC
CASSLYPGRSTNYGYTF
>NA|TRBJ2-7|TRBV4-1|NA
TGCGCCAGCAGCCAAGACCCCCGCTACGAGCAGTACTTC
CASSQDPRYEQYF
>NA|TRBJ1-2|TRBV19|NA
TGTGCCAGTAGTATTAAGGGACGGAGCTATGGCTACACCTTC
CASSIKGRSYGYTF
>NA|TRBJ1-5|TRBV28|NA
TGTGCCAGCAGTTTAAGGGTCAGGGGCAATCAGCCCCAGCATTTT
CASSLRVRGNQPQHF
>NA|TRBJ1-5|TRBV7-9|NA
TGTGCCACCAAAACGGGTAATCAGCCCCAGCATTTT
CATKTGNQPQHF
>NA|TRBJ1-2|TRBV9|NA
TGTGCCAGCAGCGTAACAGAAGAGGGGGGATATGGCTACACCTTC
CASSVTEEGGYGYTF
>TRBD2|TRBJ2-5|TRBV6-5|NA
TGTGCCAGCAGACGGGGACTAGCGGGGGTGGAGACCCAGTACTTC
CASRRGLAGVETQYF
>TRBD1|TRBJ1-1|TRBV30|NA
TGTGCCTGGAGGAGGCAGGGGGTATGGAACACTGAAGCTTTCTTT
CAWRRQGVWNTEAFF
>NA|TRBJ1-1|TRBV6-5|NA
TGTGCCAGCAGCCGGGACCAGAACACTGAAGCTTTCTTT
CASSRDQNTEAFF
>TRBD1|TRBJ1-2|TRBV7-2|few
TGTGCCAGCAGCCCACCCGGGACAGGGAGTGTGGGTGGCTACACCTTC
CASSPPGTGSVGGYTF
>NA|TRBJ1-1|TRBV18|once
TGTGCCAGCTCCCCCTTTGATGTGGCAGGGTCGGCCACTGAAGCTTTCTTT
CASSPFDVAGSATEAFF
>NA|TRBJ1-4|TRBV9|NA
TGTGCCAGCAGCGTAGAGGGCCGAGGTAGTGAAAAACTGTTTTTT
CASSVEGRGSEKLFF
>NA|TRBJ1-5|TRBV19|NA
TGTGCCAGTAGTTCCCAGGGTCCTCAGCCCCAGCATTTT
CASSSQGPQPQHF
>TRBD1|TRBJ1-1|TRBV30|few
TGTGCCTGGGCTATAGGACAGGGCCGCACTGAAGCTTTCTTT
CAWAIGQGRTEAFF
>NA|TRBJ1-6|TRBV4-1|NA
TGCGCCAGCAGCCAAGATGGTTACCAGGGAAGTTCACCCCTCCACTTT
CASSQDGYQGSSPLHF
>NA|TRBJ1-4|TRBV5-4|NA
TGTGCCAGCAGCCGTGCCCAGGGTGAAAAACTGTTTTTT
CASSRAQGEKLFF
>NA|TRBJ1-4|TRBV2|NA
TGTGCCAGCAGTGAAGCCGGGTCCCTAAGAGGTGGTGAAAAACTGTTTTTT
CASSEAGSLRGGEKLFF
>NA|TRBJ1-1|TRBV30|few
TGTGCCTGGAGTGTTGAGTGGACTGAAGCTTTCTTT
CAWSVEWTEAFF
>NA|TRBJ1-1|TRBV15|NA
TGTGCCACCAGCAGGGCGGCGGGGGGAGGCACTGAAGCTTTCTTT
CATSRAAGGGTEAFF
>NA|TRBJ1-2|TRBV10-3|NA
TGTGCCATCAGTGGACAGTCTGGCTACACCTTC
CAISGQSGYTF
>NA|TRBJ1-1|TRBV4-1|NA
TGCGCCAGCAGCCAAGAAGTCCGGGCGACTGAAGCTTTCTTT
CASSQEVRATEAFF
>NA|TRBJ1-2|TRBV7-9|NA
TGTGCCAGCAGTCGCCGGGGGGGACCCTATGGCTACACCTTC
CASSRRGGPYGYTF
>NA|TRBJ1-1|TRBV6-5|NA
TGTGCCAGCATGACGGTATCGGTTGTCACTGAAGCTTTCTTT
CASMTVSVVTEAFF
>TRBD1|TRBJ1-5|TRBV19|NA
TGTGCCAGTAGTAGTACCAGGGGGCAGCCCCAGCATTTT
CASSSTRGQPQHF
>NA|TRBJ2-7|TRBV27|once
TGTGCCAGCAGTTTAGGGAGAGTTTGGGACGAGCAGTACTTC
CASSLGRVWDEQYF
>NA|TRBJ2-2|TRBV2|once
TGTGCCAGCAGGGCCGAGGCCCGAGGGACCGGGGAGCTGTTTTTT
CASRAEARGTGELFF
>NA|TRBJ1-2|TRBV6-5|NA
TGTGCCAGCAGTCTCACAGGCTATGGCTACACCTTC
CASSLTGYGYTF
>NA|TRBJ1-6|TRBV5-1|NA
TGCGCCAGCAGCTTCGAGGGCCTCTATAATTCACCCCTCCACTTT
CASSFEGLYNSPLHF
>NA|TRBJ2-7|TRBV6-1|NA
TGTGCCAGCAGTCGTCAGGGTATCGAGCAGTACTTC
CASSRQGIEQYF
>NA|TRBJ1-2|TRBV19|NA
TGTGCCAGTATCGGACAGTCTAATTCCCTCGCTTCGAACGGCTACACCTTC
CASIGQSNSLASNGYTF
>NA|TRBJ2-1|TRBV29-1|few
TGCAGCGTTGAGGGAGCTCCGGGGATCCAGGTTGCTGAGCAGTTCTTC
CSVEGAPGIQVAEQFF
>NA|TRBJ1-1|TRBV5-5|NA
TGTGCCAGCAGCAAAACGGATCCGAACACTGAAGCTTTCTTT
CASSKTDPNTEAFF
>TRBD1|TRBJ1-4|TRBV6-6|once
TGTGCCAGCAGTCCAGGGGACAGGGGGCATAATGAAAAACTGTTTTTT
CASSPGDRGHNEKLFF
>TRBD1|TRBJ2-6|TRBV5-1|NA
TGCGCCAGCAGCTTGGCCCATACAGGGGGCAGTGGGGCCAACGTCCTGACTTTC
CASSLAHTGGSGANVLTF
>NA|TRBJ2-1|TRBV6-5|NA
TGTGCCAGTTCCGGGTGGGGCTCTCAGTTCTTC
CASSGWGSQFF
>TRBD2|TRBJ2-3|TRBV2|NA
TGTGCCAGCGAACGGGGGGGATTCACAGATACGCAGTATTTT
CASERGGFTDTQYF
>NA|TRBJ1-1|TRBV7-9|once
TGTGCCAGCAGCTTAGGGCAGGCCAGCACTGAAGCTTTCTTT
CASSLGQASTEAFF
>TRBD1|TRBJ1-6|TRBV7-3|once
TGTGCCAGCAGCTCGAGGGGGACAGGGAATTCACCCCTCCACTTT
CASSSRGTGNSPLHF